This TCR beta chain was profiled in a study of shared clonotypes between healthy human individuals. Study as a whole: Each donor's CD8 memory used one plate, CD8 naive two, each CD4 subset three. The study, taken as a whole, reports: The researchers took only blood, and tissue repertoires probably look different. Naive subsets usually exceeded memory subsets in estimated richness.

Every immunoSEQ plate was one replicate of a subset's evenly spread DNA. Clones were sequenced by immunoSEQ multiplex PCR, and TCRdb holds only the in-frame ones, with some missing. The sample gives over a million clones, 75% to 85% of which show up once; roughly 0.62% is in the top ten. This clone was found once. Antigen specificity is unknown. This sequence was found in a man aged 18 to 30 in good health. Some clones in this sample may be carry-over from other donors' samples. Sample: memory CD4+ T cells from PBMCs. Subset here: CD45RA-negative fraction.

This CDR3 reads CASSRDRYTDTQYF. The CDR3 bases are TGTGCCAGCAGCCGAGACAGGTACACAGATACGCAGTATTTT. The J gene is TRBJ2-3, the V gene TRBV11-2; tentatively, D is TRBD1 (6 bases). The CDR3 length is 14 residues. Per the germline V gene, CDR1 is SGHAT and CDR2 is FQNNGV. Deletions cut 5 bases from V and 2 bases from J, with 11 bases between.